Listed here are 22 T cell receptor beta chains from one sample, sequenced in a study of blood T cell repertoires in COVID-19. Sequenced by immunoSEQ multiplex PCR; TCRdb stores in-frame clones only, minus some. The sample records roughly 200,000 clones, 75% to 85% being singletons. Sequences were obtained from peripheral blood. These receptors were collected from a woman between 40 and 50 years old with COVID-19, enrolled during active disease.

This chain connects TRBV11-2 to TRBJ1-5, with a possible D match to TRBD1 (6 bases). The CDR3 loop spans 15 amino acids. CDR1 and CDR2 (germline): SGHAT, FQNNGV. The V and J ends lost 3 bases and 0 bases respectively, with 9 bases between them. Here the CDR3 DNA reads TGTGCCAGCAGCTTTGGGGGCTCTAGCAATCAGCCCCAGCATTTT. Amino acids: CASSFGGSSNQPQHF.

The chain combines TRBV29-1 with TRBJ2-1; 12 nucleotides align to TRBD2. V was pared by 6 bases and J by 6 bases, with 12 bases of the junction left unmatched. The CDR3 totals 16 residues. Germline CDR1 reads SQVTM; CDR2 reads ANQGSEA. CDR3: CSVRGGLAGTPNEQFF. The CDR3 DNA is TGCAGCGTACGTGGGGGACTAGCGGGTACCCCCAATGAGCAGTTCTTC.

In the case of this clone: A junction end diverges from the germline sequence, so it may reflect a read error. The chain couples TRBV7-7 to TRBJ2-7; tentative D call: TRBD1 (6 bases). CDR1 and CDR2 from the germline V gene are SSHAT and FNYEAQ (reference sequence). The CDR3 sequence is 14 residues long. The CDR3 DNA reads TGTGCTAGCAGCTTTAGCACAGGGAGCTACGAGCAGTACTTC. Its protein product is CASSFSTGSYEQYF.

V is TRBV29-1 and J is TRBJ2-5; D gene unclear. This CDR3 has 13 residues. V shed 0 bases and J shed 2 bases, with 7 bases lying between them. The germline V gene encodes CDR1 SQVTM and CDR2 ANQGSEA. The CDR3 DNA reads TGCAGCGTTGAAGATCGAGCTCAAGAGACCCAGTACTTC. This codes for CSVEDRAQETQYF.

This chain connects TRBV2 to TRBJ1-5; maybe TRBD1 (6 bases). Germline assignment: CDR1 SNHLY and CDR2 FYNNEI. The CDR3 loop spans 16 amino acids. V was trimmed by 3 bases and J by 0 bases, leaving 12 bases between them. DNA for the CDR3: TGTGCCAGCAGTGAGGGGGCGAGGAGTAGCAATCAGCCCCAGCATTTT. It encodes CASSEGARSSNQPQHF.

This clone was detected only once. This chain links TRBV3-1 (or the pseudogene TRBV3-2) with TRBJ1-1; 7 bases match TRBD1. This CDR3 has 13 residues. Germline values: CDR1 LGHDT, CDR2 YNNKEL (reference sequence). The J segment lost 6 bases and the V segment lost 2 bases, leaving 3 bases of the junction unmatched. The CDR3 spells CASSQHRGAEAFF. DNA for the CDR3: TGTGCCAGCAGCCAACACAGGGGAGCTGAAGCTTTCTTT.

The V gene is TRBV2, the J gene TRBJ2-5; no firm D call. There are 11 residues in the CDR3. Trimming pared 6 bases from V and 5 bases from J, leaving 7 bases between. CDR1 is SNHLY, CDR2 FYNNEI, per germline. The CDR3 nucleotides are TGTGCCAGCAGCAAAATTGAGACCCAGTACTTC. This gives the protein CASSKIETQYF.

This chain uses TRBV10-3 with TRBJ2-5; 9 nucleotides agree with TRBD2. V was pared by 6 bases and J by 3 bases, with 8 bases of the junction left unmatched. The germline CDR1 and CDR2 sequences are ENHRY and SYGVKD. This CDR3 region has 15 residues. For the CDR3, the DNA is TGTGCCATCAGGGACGCGGGGGGGTTTGAAGAGACCCAGTACTTC. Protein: CAIRDAGGFEETQYF.

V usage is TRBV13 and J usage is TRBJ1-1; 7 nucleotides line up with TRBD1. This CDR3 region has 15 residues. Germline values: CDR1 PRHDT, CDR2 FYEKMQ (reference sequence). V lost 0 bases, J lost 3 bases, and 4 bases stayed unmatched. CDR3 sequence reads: CASSLGRDRDTEAFF. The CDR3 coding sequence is TGTGCCAGCAGCTTAGGGAGGGACAGAGACACTGAAGCTTTCTTT.

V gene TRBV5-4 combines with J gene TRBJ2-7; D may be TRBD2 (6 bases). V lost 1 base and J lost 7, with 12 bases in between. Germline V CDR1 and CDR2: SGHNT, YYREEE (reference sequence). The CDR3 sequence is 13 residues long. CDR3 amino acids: CASSLMGGGEQYF. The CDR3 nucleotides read TGTGCCAGCAGCTTGATGGGTGGGGGGGAGCAGTACTTC. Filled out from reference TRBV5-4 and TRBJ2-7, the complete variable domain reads ETGVTQSPTHLIKTRGQQVTLRCSSQSGHNTVSWYQQALGQGPQFIFQYYREEENGRGNFPPRFSGLQFPNYSSELNVNALELDDSALYLCASSLMGGGEQYFGPGTRLTVT.

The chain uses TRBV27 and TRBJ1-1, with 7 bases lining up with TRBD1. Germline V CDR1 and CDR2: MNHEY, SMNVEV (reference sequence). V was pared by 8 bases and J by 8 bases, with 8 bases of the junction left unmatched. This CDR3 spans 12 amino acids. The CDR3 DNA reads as TGTGCCAGCCGGAGGGGGCCTGCGGAAGCTTTCTTT. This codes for CASRRGPAEAFF.

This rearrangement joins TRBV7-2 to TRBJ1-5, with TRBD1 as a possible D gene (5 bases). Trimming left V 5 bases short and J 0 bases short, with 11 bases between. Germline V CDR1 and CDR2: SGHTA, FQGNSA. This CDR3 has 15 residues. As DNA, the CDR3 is TGTGCCAGCAGCGAAAGGACAAATAGCAATCAGCCCCAGCATTTT. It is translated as CASSERTNSNQPQHF. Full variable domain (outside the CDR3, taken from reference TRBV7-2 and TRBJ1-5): GAGVSQSPSNKVTEKGKDVELRCDPISGHTALYWYRQSLGQGLEFLIYFQGNSAPDKSGLPSDRFSAERTGGSVSTLTIQRTQQEDSAVYLCASSERTNSNQPQHFGDGTRLSIL.

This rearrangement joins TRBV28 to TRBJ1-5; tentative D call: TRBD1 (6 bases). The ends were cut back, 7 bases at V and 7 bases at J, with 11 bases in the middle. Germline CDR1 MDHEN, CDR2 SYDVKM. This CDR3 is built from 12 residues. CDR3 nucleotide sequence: TGTGCCAGCACGGGGGGCCTGCAGCCCCAGCATTTT. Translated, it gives CASTGGLQPQHF.

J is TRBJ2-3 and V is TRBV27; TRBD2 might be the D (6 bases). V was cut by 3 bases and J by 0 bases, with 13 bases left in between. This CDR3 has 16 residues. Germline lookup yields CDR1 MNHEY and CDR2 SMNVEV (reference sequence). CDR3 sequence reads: CASSFSAGPSTDTQYF. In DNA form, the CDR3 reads TGTGCCAGCAGTTTTTCGGCGGGGCCTAGCACAGATACGCAGTATTTT.

DNA of the CDR3: TGTGCCAGCAGTGAAGAAGGTACAGGGGCTTATGGCTACACCTTC. Amino acids: CASSEEGTGAYGYTF. V is TRBV6-1 and J is TRBJ1-2, with 7 nucleotides matching TRBD1. There are 15 residues in the CDR3. Trimming cost V 1 base and J 5 bases; bases outside gene matches: 7. The V gene's germline CDR1 is MNHNS and CDR2 SASEGT.

The CDR3 sequence: CATSRAGGSYEQYV. The CDR3 DNA sequence: TGTGCCACCAGCAGAGCGGGCGGGTCCTACGAGCAGTACGTC. This chain uses TRBV15 with TRBJ2-7; tentatively, D is TRBD2 (5 bases). Trimming took off 1 base at V and 1 base at J, with 8 bases between the two ends. Germline CDR1 and CDR2: LNHNV and YYDKDF (reference sequence). CDR3 length: 14 residues.

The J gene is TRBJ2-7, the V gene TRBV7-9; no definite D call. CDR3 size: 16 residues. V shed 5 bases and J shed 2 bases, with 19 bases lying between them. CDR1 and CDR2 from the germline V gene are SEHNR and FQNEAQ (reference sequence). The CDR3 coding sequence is TGTGCCAGCAGCCCTCCCCTCCGTGGCACCACCTACGAGCAGTACTTC. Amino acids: CASSPPLRGTTYEQYF.

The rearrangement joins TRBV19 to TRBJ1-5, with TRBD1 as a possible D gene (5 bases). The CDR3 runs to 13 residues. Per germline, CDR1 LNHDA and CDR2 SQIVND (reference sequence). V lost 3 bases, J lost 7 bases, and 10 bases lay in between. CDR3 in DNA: TGTGCCAGTAGTATGCGGGGCGAGCAGCCCCAGCATTTT. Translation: CASSMRGEQPQHF. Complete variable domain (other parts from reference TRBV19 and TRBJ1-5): DGGITQSPKYLFRKEGQNVTLSCEQNLNHDAMYWYRQDPGQGLRLIYYSQIVNDFQKGDIAEGYSVSREKKESFPLTVTSAQKNPTAFYLCASSMRGEQPQHFGDGTRLSIL.

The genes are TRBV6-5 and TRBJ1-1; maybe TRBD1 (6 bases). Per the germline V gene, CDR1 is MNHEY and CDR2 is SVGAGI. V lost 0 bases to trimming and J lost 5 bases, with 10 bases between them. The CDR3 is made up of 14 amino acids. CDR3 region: CASSYSGGRTEAFF. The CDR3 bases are TGTGCCAGCAGTTACTCGGGGGGGCGAACTGAAGCTTTCTTT.

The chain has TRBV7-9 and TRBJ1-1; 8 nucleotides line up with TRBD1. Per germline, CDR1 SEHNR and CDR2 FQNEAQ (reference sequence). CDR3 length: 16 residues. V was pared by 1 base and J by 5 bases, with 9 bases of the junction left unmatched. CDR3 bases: TGTGCCAGCAGCTTAGAGCCCCCCAGGGGGCGTACTGAAGCTTTCTTT. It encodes CASSLEPPRGRTEAFF.

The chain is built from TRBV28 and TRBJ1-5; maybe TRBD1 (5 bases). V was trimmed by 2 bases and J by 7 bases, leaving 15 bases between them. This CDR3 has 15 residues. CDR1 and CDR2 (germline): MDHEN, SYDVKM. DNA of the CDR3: TGTGCCAGCAGTTTAGCGGCAGGGAAGGGCCAGCCCCAGCATTTT. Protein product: CASSLAAGKGQPQHF. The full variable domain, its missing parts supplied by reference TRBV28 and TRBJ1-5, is DVKVTQSSRYLVKRTGEKVFLECVQDMDHENMFWYRQDPGLGLRLIYFSYDVKMKEKGDIPEGYSVSREKKERFSLILESASTNQTSMYLCASSLAAGKGQPQHFGDGTRLSIL.

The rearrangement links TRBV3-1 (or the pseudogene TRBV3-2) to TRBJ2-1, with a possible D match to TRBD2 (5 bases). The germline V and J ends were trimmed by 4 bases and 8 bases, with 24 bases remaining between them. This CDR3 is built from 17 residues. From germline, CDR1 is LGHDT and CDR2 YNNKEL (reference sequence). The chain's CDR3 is CASSPTRPGSTAHEQFF. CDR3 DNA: TGTGCCAGCAGCCCTACCCGACCGGGGTCTACAGCGCATGAGCAGTTCTTC.